Listed below are T cell receptor beta chains from one sample, sequenced in a study of early T cells in non-severe SARS-CoV-2 infection. TCRdb ran MiXCR on the 5' RACE reads and lists one entry per CDR3 protein. The sample records tens of thousands of distinct CDR3 sequences, less than 20% being singletons. Sequenced material: whole blood, taken at baseline. The receptor source for this set is an adult who was a healthcare worker with PCR-confirmed SARS-CoV-2 infection or an uninfected control (not recorded which). CDR3s include the opening cysteine and the closing phenylalanine or tryptophan. D genes are given only for firm matches. Clone sizes are given selectively: once, few, many, or a class where the clone is expanded.

J gene,clone size,D gene,V gene,CDR3 protein
TRBJ2-7,-,-,TRBV5-6,CASSLQSSEQYF
TRBJ2-5,many,-,TRBV5-1,CASSLVGETQYF
TRBJ1-1,few,-,TRBV4-3,CASSQAGAGTEAFF
TRBJ2-1,-,TRBD1,TRBV25-1,CASSRTGIINEQFF
TRBJ1-3,-,TRBD1,TRBV6-5,CASSIDRVTGNTIYF
TRBJ2-4,-,TRBD1,TRBV15,CATSRDPLRDRGWSDIQYF
TRBJ1-2,-,-,TRBV25-1,CASSNGHRYDYTF
TRBJ2-5,few,TRBD1,TRBV2,CASKGATTQETQYF
TRBJ2-5,few,TRBD2,TRBV7-9,CASSITSGVNQETQYF
TRBJ2-1,few,-,TRBV9,CASSGSSVYNEQFF
TRBJ2-3,-,-,TRBV20-1,CSARDQSYTDTQYF
TRBJ2-1,-,-,TRBV30,CAWRKGPAGDEQFF
TRBJ2-3,many,-,TRBV7-9,CASSRQTDTQYF
TRBJ1-2,few,-,TRBV12-3/TRBV12-4,CASSLQGAYGYTF
TRBJ2-7,-,-,TRBV10-2,CASSAPSSYEQYF
TRBJ2-5,-,TRBD1,TRBV7-9,CASSLAGTGVTQYF
TRBJ1-3,-,TRBD1,TRBV6-5,CASSYRTGGHSGNTIYF
TRBJ2-7,many,-,TRBV9,CASSAGSSYEQYF
TRBJ2-1,few,-,TRBV6-2/TRBV6-3,CASSYGAGIPHEQFF
TRBJ2-7,few,TRBD1,TRBV6-6,CASSPSSTGSYEQYF
TRBJ1-5,-,-,TRBV15,CATSRQGGQPQHF
TRBJ2-1,few,-,TRBV10-3,CAISEYRGQTYNEQFF
TRBJ2-7,-,TRBD2,TRBV27,CASSFRVGGSSYEQYF
TRBJ2-7,-,-,TRBV6-1,CASRLDPSSYEQYF
TRBJ2-5,-,TRBD2,TRBV20-1,CSAGLSSGVVFETQYF
TRBJ1-5,-,-,TRBV20-1,CSAVAEGTQPQHF
TRBJ2-2,-,-,TRBV20-1,CSARDRGGGTGELFF
TRBJ2-5,-,-,TRBV5-1,CASSPGLSTKETQYF
TRBJ2-2,many,TRBD1,TRBV28,CASRPGTGGTGELFF